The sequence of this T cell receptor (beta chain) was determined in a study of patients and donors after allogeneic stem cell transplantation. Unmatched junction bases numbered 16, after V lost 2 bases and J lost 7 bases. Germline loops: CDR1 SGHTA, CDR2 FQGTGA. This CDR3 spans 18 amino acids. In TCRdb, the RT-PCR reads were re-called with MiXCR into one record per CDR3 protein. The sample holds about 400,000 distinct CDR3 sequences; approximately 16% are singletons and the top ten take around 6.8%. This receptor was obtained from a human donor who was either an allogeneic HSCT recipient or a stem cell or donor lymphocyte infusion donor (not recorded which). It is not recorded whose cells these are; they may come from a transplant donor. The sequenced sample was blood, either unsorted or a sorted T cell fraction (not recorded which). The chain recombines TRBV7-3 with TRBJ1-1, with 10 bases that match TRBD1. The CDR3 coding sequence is TGTGCCAGCAGCTTACGACCCCTTACCGGGACAGGGGTGGTTGAAGCTTTCTTT. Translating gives CASSLRPLTGTGVVEAFF.